This TCR beta chain came from a study of post-analysis software for immune sequencing data. Across the study: Recorded subtypes: relapsing-remitting, secondary progressive, progressive-relapsing; some patients unannotated. Study observations and caveats: Comparison of patients with controls showed roughly five TRBV segments more frequent in patients, TRBV5-6, TRBV5-1 and TRBV20-1 among them. Normalized Chao1 diversity in multiple sclerosis patients fell significantly below that of controls.

The CDR3 runs to 13 residues. Germline CDR1 KGHDR, CDR2 SFDVKD. V was pared by 3 bases and J by 2 bases, with 4 bases between. About this clonotype: The target antigen is unknown.

TCR beta libraries were prepared from cDNA with unique molecular identifiers. Between roughly 0.9 and 11 million T cells gave rise to approximately 520,000 cDNA molecules. Each CDR3 protein gets one entry after TCRdb re-called the PCR reads with MiXCR. The sample carries approximately 440,000 distinct CDR3 sequences, nearly 45% recorded once. The genes are TRBV24-1 and TRBJ2-1; D is undetermined. This sequence originates from a girl aged 5 to 17 with multiple sclerosis. The sample comprised blood. As DNA, the CDR3 is TGTGCCACCAGTGATCGCGCCTACAATGAGCAGTTCTTC. The encoded protein is CATSDRAYNEQFF.